A selection of T cell receptor beta chains follows, all from one sample in a study of long-term antiretroviral therapy in people with HIV. Sequencing used immunoSEQ multiplex PCR; TCRdb keeps in-frame clones, though not all of them. The sample lists over 9,000 clones, about four fifths occurring once. The specimen was unsorted PBMCs, collected 1.2 years after starting antiretroviral therapy. The receptors were gathered from a man aged 40-49 years with HIV. Each CDR3 is given with its conserved first and last residue. Each record gives: V gene, J gene, D gene, CDR3 length, clone size, CDR3 protein, CDR3 DNA. The D gene is left open where the match is weak. Clone size appears in some rows only: once, few, many, or a class for an expanded clone.

TRBV11-3	TRBJ2-3	TRBD1	13	once	CASQGRGQDTQYF	TGTGCCAGTCAAGGCAGGGGGCAAGATACGCAGTATTTT
TRBV4-3	TRBJ2-1	TRBD2	16	NA	CASSQDLAGLRNEQFF	TGCGCCAGCAGCCAAGACCTAGCGGGGCTAAGGAATGAGCAGTTCTTC
TRBV5-5	TRBJ1-5	NA	14	NA	CASSLEDLNQPQHF	TGTGCCAGCAGCTTGGAAGATCTCAATCAGCCCCAGCATTTT
TRBV2	TRBJ1-6	TRBD1	15	NA	CASTETGEVNSPLHF	TGTGCCAGCACCGAGACAGGGGAAGTTAATTCACCCCTCCACTTT
TRBV28	TRBJ2-7	TRBD2	15	NA	CASWPTSGVTYEQYF	TGTGCCAGCTGGCCTACTAGCGGCGTCACCTACGAGCAGTACTTC
TRBV18	TRBJ1-3	TRBD1	15	NA	CASSFGQGNGNTIYF	TGTGCCAGCTCATTCGGACAGGGGAATGGAAACACCATATATTTT
TRBV27	TRBJ1-3	NA	15	NA	CASSAGHLSGNTIYF	TGTGCCAGCAGTGCGGGACACCTCTCTGGAAACACCATATATTTT
TRBV7-9	TRBJ2-3	NA	15	NA	CASTPPQLSTDTQYF	TGTGCCAGCACTCCGCCACAGCTTAGCACAGATACGCAGTATTTT
TRBV5-4	TRBJ1-2	TRBD1	16	NA	CASSLEGGGRNYGYTF	TGTGCCAGCAGCTTGGAAGGAGGGGGCCGTAACTATGGCTACACCTTC
TRBV11-2	TRBJ2-3	TRBD1	15	NA	CASSLGTGGTDTQYF	TGTGCCAGCAGCCTCGGGACAGGGGGCACAGATACGCAGTATTTT
TRBV10-3	TRBJ1-2	TRBD1	14	NA	CASNSGTDSYGYTF	TGTGCCTCAAATTCCGGGACAGATAGTTATGGCTACACCTTC
TRBV19	TRBJ2-7	TRBD1	13	few	CASSNWDSYEQYF	TGTGCCAGTAGTAATTGGGACAGCTACGAGCAGTACTTC
TRBV2	TRBJ2-1	TRBD1	14	once	CASSAQTGLNEQFF	TGTGCCAGCAGCGCACAGACAGGGCTCAATGAGCAGTTCTTC
TRBV30	TRBJ2-1	TRBD1	14	NA	CAWSGTGGYNEQFF	TGTGCCTGGAGCGGGACAGGTGGCTATAATGAGCAGTTCTTC
TRBV2	TRBJ2-7	TRBD1	17	NA	CASSEALSGDSSYEQYF	TGTGCCAGCAGTGAAGCGCTTTCTGGGGACAGCTCCTACGAGCAGTACTTC
TRBV7-3	TRBJ2-2	NA	14	NA	CASSSDRNTGELFF	TGTGCCAGCAGCTCGGACAGGAACACCGGGGAGCTGTTTTTT
TRBV6-1	TRBJ1-2	TRBD1	14	NA	CASKGQGQNYGYTF	TGTGCCAGCAAGGGACAGGGCCAGAACTATGGCTACACCTTC
TRBV4-3	TRBJ2-1	NA	16	NA	CASSQSHFQGGDEQFF	TGCGCCAGCAGCCAATCACATTTCCAGGGCGGGGATGAGCAGTTCTTC
TRBV5-1	TRBJ2-2	NA	14	NA	CASSFSFDTGELFF	TGCGCCAGCAGCTTTAGCTTCGACACCGGGGAGCTGTTTTTT
TRBV6-5	TRBJ1-2	NA	12	few	CASSPDLLGYTF	TGTGCCAGCAGCCCCGACCTTCTCGGCTACACCTTC
TRBV7-8	TRBJ2-1	TRBD2	17	NA	CASSPPRGRGGHNEQFF	TGTGCCAGCAGCCCACCTCGGGGGCGGGGGGGCCACAATGAGCAGTTCTTC
TRBV7-2	TRBJ2-1	NA	15	NA	CASSLQTSRVNEQFF	TGTGCCAGCAGCTTGCAAACTAGTAGGGTGAATGAGCAGTTCTTC
TRBV10-2	TRBJ2-7	TRBD2	16	NA	CASTEGTSGGSDEQYF	TGCGCCAGCACCGAAGGGACTAGCGGGGGATCGGACGAGCAGTACTTC
TRBV14	TRBJ2-5	NA	15	NA	CASSQAEGSGETQYF	TGTGCCAGCAGCCAAGCGGAGGGGTCCGGAGAGACCCAGTACTTC
TRBV5-1	TRBJ1-3	TRBD1	14	NA	CASSQGVAGNTIYF	TGCGCCAGCAGCCAGGGGGTGGCTGGAAACACCATATATTTT
TRBV5-1	TRBJ1-1	NA	14	once	CASSLGELNTEAFF	TGCGCCAGCAGCTTGGGTGAACTGAACACTGAAGCTTTCTTT
TRBV18	TRBJ1-2	NA	13	few	CASSADGHYGYTF	TGTGCCAGCTCAGCGGACGGACACTATGGCTACACCTTC
TRBV27	TRBJ1-6	TRBD1	15	NA	CASSGRQGINSPLHF	TGTGCCAGCAGTGGACGACAGGGTATTAATTCACCCCTCCACTTT
TRBV29-1	TRBJ1-2	NA	14	NA	CSVEDPGDNYGYTF	TGCAGCGTTGAAGATCCCGGAGACAATTATGGCTACACCTTC
TRBV5-1	TRBJ2-7	TRBD2	16	NA	CASRPQSSGGAYEQYF	TGCGCCAGCAGGCCCCAGTCCAGCGGGGGGGCTTACGAGCAGTACTTC
TRBV29-1	TRBJ1-1	NA	13	NA	CSAKDLPNTEAFF	TGCAGCGCCAAGGACTTACCGAACACTGAAGCTTTCTTT
TRBV7-8	TRBJ1-3	NA	16	NA	CASSLSDSASGNTIYF	TGTGCCAGCAGCTTATCTGACAGCGCCTCTGGAAACACCATATATTTT
TRBV6-1	TRBJ2-7	NA	13	NA	CASSRENSYEQYF	TGTGCCAGCAGTCGGGAGAACTCCTACGAGCAGTACTTC
TRBV11-2	TRBJ1-4	TRBD1	15	once	CASSFTGAPREKLFF	TGTGCCAGCAGCTTCACAGGGGCCCCCCGGGAAAAACTGTTTTTT
TRBV2	TRBJ2-7	TRBD1	13	NA	CASTRTGTYEQYF	TGTGCCAGCACCCGGACAGGGACCTACGAGCAGTACTTC
TRBV6-1	TRBJ1-2	NA	13	NA	CAAAPTGNYGYTF	TGTGCCGCCGCGCCGACGGGTAACTATGGCTACACCTTC
TRBV6-1	TRBJ2-7	NA	15	NA	CASSEALRVWYEQYF	TGTGCCAGCAGTGAAGCGCTCCGGGTTTGGTACGAGCAGTACTTC
TRBV5-3	TRBJ1-3	TRBD1	15	NA	CARSRDRDYGNTIYF	TGTGCCAGAAGCCGAGACAGGGACTACGGAAACACCATATATTTT
TRBV6-1	TRBJ2-2	TRBD1	15	NA	CASRAGTGGPGELFF	TGTGCCAGCAGAGCCGGGACAGGGGGCCCCGGGGAGCTGTTTTTT
TRBV5-6	TRBJ2-3	TRBD2	18	NA	CASSTRRLLAGGINTQYF	TGTGCCAGCAGCACACGCCGATTACTAGCGGGGGGCATAAATACGCAGTATTTT
TRBV5-4	TRBJ1-2	TRBD1	16	few	CASSLEGTGGRYGYTF	TGTGCCAGCAGCCTGGAAGGGACAGGGGGCAGGTATGGCTACACCTTC
TRBV9	TRBJ2-3	TRBD1	15	NA	CASSLNGQGPDTQYF	TGTGCCAGCAGCCTTAACGGACAGGGCCCAGATACGCAGTATTTT
TRBV7-2	TRBJ2-3	TRBD2	16	NA	CASSLGTSGGADTQYF	TGTGCCAGCAGCCTTGGGACTAGCGGGGGGGCAGATACGCAGTATTTT
TRBV6-5	TRBJ1-1	TRBD1	13	NA	CASRYDRGTEAFF	TGTGCCAGCAGATATGACAGGGGCACTGAAGCTTTCTTT
TRBV29-1	TRBJ2-3	NA	15	NA	CSVTGGRGSTDTQYF	TGCAGCGTTACCGGGGGTCGGGGTAGCACAGATACGCAGTATTTT
TRBV6-1	TRBJ2-7	NA	16	NA	CASSEGSSLLSYEQYF	TGTGCCAGCAGTGAGGGCAGTTCCCTACTCTCCTACGAGCAGTACTTC
TRBV5-1	TRBJ2-7	TRBD2	14	once	CASSSAGSSYEQYF	TGCGCCAGCAGCTCAGCGGGGAGCTCCTACGAGCAGTACTTC
TRBV2	TRBJ1-2	NA	13	few	CASSEEGKYGYTF	TGTGCCAGCAGTGAAGAGGGGAAATATGGCTACACCTTC